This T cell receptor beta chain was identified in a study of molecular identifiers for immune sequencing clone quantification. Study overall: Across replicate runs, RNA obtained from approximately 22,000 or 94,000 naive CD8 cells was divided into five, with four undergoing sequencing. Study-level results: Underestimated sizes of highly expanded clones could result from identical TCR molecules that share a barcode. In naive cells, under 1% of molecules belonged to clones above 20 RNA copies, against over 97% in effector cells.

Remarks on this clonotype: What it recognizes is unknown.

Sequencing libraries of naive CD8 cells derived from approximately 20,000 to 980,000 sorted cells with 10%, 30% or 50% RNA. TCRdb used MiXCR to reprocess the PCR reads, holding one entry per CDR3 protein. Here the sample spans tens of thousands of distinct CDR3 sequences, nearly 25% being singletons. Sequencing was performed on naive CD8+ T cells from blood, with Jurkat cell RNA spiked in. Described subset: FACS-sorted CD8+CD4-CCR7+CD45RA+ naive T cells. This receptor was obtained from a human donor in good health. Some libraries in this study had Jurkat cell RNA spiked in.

The CDR3 loop reads CASSDVGGSWNTEAFF. For the CDR3, the DNA is TGTGCCAGCAGTGACGTGGGGGGCTCATGGAACACTGAAGCTTTCTTT. The rearrangement joins TRBV2 to TRBJ1-1, with D possibly TRBD1 on 6 matching bases. CDR1 and CDR2 from the germline V gene are SNHLY and FYNNEI. V lost 3 bases, J lost 1 base, and 15 bases lay in between. This CDR3 spans 16 amino acids.